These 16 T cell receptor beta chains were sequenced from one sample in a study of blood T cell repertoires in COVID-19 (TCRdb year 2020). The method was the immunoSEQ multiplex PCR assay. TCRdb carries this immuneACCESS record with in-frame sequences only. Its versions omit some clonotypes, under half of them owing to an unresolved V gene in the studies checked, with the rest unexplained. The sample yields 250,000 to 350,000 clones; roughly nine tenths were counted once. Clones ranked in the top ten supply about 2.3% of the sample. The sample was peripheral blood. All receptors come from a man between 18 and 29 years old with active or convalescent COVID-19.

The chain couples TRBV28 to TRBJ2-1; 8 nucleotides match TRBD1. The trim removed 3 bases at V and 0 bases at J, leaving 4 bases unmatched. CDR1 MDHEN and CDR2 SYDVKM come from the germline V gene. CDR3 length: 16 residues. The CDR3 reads CASSLYGTGSYNEQFF. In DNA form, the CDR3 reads TGTGCCAGCAGTTTGTATGGGACAGGCTCCTACAATGAGCAGTTCTTC.

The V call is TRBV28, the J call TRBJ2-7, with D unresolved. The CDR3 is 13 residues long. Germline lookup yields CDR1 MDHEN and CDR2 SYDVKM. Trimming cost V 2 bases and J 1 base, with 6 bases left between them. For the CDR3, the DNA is TGTGCCAGCAGTTTAACGGGTTCCTACGAGCAGTACTTC. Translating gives CASSLTGSYEQYF.

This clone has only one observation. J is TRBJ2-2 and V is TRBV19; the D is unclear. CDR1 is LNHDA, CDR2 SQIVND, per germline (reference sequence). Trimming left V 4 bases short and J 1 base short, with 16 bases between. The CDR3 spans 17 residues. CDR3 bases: TGTGCCAGTAGTAGGGCCCGGCCCAAAATGAACACCGGGGAGCTGTTTTTT. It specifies CASSRARPKMNTGELFF.

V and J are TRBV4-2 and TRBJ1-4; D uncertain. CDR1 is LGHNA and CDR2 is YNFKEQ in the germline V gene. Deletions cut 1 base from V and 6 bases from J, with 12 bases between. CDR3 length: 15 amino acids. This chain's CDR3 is CASSQVAGEDEKLFF. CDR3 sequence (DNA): TGTGCCAGCAGCCAAGTGGCCGGGGAAGATGAAAAACTGTTTTTT.

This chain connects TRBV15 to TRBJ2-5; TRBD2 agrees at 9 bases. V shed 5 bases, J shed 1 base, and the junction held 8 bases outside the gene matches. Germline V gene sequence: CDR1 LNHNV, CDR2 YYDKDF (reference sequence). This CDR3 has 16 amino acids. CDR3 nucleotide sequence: TGTGCCACCAGCGAAGCCCAGCGGGAGGCCCAAGAGACCCAGTACTTC. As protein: CATSEAQREAQETQYF. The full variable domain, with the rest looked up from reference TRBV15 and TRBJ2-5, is DAMVIQNPRYQVTQFGKPVTLSCSQTLNHNVMYWYQQKSSQAPKLLFHYYDKDFNNEADTPDNFQSRRPNTSFCFLDIRSPGLGDTAMYLCATSEAQREAQETQYFGPGTRLLVL.

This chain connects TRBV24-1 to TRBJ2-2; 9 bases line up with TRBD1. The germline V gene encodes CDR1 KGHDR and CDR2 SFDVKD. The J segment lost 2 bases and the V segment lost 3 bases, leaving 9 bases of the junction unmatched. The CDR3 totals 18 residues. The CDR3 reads CATSDPPGQGINTGELFF. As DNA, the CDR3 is TGTGCCACCAGTGATCCCCCTGGACAGGGGATAAACACCGGGGAGCTGTTTTTT.

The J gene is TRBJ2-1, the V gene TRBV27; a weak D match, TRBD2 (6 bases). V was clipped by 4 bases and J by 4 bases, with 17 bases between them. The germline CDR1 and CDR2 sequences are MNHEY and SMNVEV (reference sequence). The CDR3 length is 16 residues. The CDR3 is CASSSKVGAGYNEQFF. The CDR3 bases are TGTGCCAGCAGTTCGAAGGTCGGGGCGGGGTACAATGAGCAGTTCTTC.

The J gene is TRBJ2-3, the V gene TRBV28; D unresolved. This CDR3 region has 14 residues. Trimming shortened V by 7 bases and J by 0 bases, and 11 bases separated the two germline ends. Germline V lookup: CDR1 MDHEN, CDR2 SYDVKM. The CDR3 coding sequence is TGTGCCAGCAAAGACACCCTGAGCACAGATACGCAGTATTTT. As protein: CASKDTLSTDTQYF.

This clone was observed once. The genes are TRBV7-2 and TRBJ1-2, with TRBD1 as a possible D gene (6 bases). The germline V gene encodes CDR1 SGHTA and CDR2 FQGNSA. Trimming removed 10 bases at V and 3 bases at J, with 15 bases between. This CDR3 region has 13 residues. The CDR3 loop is CATQSGGYYGYTF. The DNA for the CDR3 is TGTGCCACCCAAAGTGGGGGCTACTATGGCTACACCTTC.

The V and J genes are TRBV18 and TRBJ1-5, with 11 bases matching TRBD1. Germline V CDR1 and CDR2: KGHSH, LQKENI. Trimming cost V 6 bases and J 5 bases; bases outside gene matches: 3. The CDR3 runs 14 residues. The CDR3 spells CASSRTGGYQPQHF. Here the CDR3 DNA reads TGTGCCAGCTCGAGGACAGGGGGCTATCAGCCCCAGCATTTT.

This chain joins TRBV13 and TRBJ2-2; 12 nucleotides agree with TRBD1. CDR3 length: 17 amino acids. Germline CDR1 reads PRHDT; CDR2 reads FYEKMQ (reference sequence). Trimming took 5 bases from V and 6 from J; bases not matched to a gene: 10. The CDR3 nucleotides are TGTGCCAGCAGCACAGAACCGGGACAGGGGGCCTCCGGGGAGCTGTTTTTT. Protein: CASSTEPGQGASGELFF. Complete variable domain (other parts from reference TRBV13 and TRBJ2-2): AAGVIQSPRHLIKEKRETATLKCYPIPRHDTVYWYQQGPGQDPQFLISFYEKMQSDKGSIPDRFSAQQFSDYHSELNMSSLELGDSALYFCASSTEPGQGASGELFFGEGSRLTVL.

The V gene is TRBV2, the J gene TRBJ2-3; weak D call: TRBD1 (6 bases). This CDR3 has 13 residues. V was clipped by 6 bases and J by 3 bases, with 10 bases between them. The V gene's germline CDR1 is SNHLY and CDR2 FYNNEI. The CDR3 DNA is TGTGCCAGCAGAGCCGACAGGACAGATACGCAGTATTTT. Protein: CASRADRTDTQYF.

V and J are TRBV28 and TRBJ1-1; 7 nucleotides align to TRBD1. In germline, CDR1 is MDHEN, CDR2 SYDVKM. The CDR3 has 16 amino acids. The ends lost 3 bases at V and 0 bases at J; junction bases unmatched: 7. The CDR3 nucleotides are TGTGCCAGCAGTTTTGTTCAGGGGGTAATGAACACTGAAGCTTTCTTT. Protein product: CASSFVQGVMNTEAFF.

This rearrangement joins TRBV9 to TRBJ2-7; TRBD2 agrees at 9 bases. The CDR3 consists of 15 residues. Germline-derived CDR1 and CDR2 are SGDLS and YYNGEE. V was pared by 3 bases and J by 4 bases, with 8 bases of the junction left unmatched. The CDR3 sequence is CASSEDSGSGYEQYF. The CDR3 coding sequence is TGTGCCAGCAGCGAGGATAGCGGGAGTGGTTACGAGCAGTACTTC.

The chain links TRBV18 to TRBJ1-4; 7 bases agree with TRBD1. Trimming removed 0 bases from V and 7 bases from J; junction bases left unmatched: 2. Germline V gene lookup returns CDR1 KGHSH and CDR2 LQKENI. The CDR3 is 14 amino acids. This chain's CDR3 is CASSPPGQIEKLFF. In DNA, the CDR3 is TGTGCCAGCTCACCACCGGGACAGATTGAAAAACTGTTTTTT.

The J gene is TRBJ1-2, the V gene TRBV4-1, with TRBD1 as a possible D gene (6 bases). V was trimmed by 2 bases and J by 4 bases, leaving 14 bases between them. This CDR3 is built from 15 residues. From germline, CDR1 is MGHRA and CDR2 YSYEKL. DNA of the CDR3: TGCGCCAGCAGCCAACTCCGACAGGCTGTCTATGGCTACACCTTC. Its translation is CASSQLRQAVYGYTF.